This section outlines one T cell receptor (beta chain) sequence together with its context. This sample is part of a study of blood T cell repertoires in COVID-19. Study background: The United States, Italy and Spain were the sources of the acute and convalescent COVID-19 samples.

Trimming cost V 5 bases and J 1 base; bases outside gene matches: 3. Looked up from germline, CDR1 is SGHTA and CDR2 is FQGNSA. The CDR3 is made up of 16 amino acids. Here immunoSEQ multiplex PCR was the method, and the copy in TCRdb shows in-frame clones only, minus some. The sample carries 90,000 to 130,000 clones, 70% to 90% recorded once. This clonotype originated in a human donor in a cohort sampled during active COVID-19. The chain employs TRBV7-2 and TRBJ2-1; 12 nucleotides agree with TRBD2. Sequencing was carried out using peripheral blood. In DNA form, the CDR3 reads TGTGCCAGCAGCCCGACTAGCGGGAGTTCCTACAATGAGCAGTTCTTC. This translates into CASSPTSGSSYNEQFF.